The present T cell receptor (beta chain) was sequenced within a study of identical twins. All donors comprised healthy Caucasians. Through template switching, a universal primer site was introduced, and the cDNA contained unique molecular identifiers. TCRdb fed the 5' RACE reads into MiXCR, producing one record per CDR3 protein. This table holds nearly 900,000 distinct CDR3 sequences, 9% to 15% found once. Separately, the same data were catalogued under a study of yellow fever vaccine responses in identical twins.

The TCR originated in a woman in her late teens or twenties in good health. The specimen sequenced was PBMCs.

CDR3 amino acids: CAIRSGDSYEQYF. Written as DNA, the CDR3 is TGTGCCATCCGTAGCGGGGATTCCTACGAGCAGTACTTC. The chain carries TRBV6-6 and TRBJ2-7, with 8 bases matching TRBD2. CDR1 and CDR2 (germline): MNHNY, SVGAGI (reference sequence). V gave up 10 bases and J gave up 1 base; unmatched junction bases: 6. The CDR3 contains 13 residues.